This T cell receptor beta chain comes out of a study of CD8+CD57+ T cells in acquired aplastic anemia. Genomic DNA, the template, was used for profiling of the TCR beta VDJ and CDR3. MiXCR, applied by TCRdb to the reads, yields one record per CDR3 protein. Of some 220,000 distinct CDR3 sequences in the sample, 30% to 35% are singletons; the top ten hold 0.9% to 1.2%. The trim removed 3 bases at V and 3 bases at J, leaving 6 bases unmatched. This CDR3 is built from 15 residues. From germline, CDR1 is SNHLY and CDR2 FYNNEI. The sequence was collected from a human donor in good health, serving as a control. Specimen: sorted CD4+, CD8+, or CD8+CD57+ T cells (not recorded which) from PBMCs. This chain links TRBV2 with TRBJ1-2; 8 bases map to TRBD1. The CDR3 DNA reads TGTGCCAGCAGTGACTCGACAGGGGAGGACTATGGCTACACCTTC. Translation gives CASSDSTGEDYGYTF.